The 8 T cell receptor beta chains given below trace back to one sample, sequenced in a study of OX40 agonist ivuxolimab in advanced cancers. Repertoires were generated with immunoSEQ multiplex PCR, while TCRdb's copy carries only in-frame clones and drops some. The table has 65,000 or so clones, around four fifths seen once. Specimen: CD4+ or CD8+ T cells sorted from blood, collected in a trial of the OX40 agonist ivuxolimab. The source is an adult with an advanced solid tumor such as melanoma, head and neck, liver or kidney cancer.

The rearrangement uses TRBV7-9 and TRBJ1-3; D remains ambiguous. CDR1 SEHNR and CDR2 FQNEAQ come from the germline V gene (reference sequence). This CDR3 comprises 15 residues. The ends were cut back, 5 bases at V and 3 bases at J, with 14 bases in the middle. The CDR3 nucleotides are TGTGCCAGCAGCGCTAAACCTAACAATGGAAACACCATATATTTT. It yields the protein CASSAKPNNGNTIYF. The full variable domain, with the rest looked up from reference TRBV7-9 and TRBJ1-3, is DTGVSQNPRHKITKRGQNVTFRCDPISEHNRLYWYRQTLGQGPEFLTYFQNEAQLEKSRLLSDRFSAERPKGSFSTLEIQRTEQGDSAMYLCASSAKPNNGNTIYFGEGSWLTVV.

The rearrangement links TRBV28 to TRBJ1-5; 7 nucleotides match TRBD1. Germline trimming cut 6 bases from V and 6 bases from J; bases unmatched to any gene: 11. Germline V gives CDR1 MDHEN, CDR2 SYDVKM. The CDR3 runs 15 residues. The DNA of the CDR3 is TGTGCCAGCAGCTCGCTGGGCAACAGGGGTCAGCCCCAGCATTTT. Protein: CASSSLGNRGQPQHF.

This clone was seen a single time. J is TRBJ2-3 and V is TRBV28; D not resolved. The germline V gene has CDR1 MDHEN and CDR2 SYDVKM. This CDR3 spans 13 amino acids. Between the trimmed V and J ends, which lost 8 bases and 3 bases, there was a span of 12 bases. The CDR3: CASQSEKTDTQYF. The CDR3 nucleotides read TGTGCCAGCCAAAGCGAGAAAACAGATACGCAGTATTTT.

The chain carries TRBV19 and TRBJ2-3, with D possibly TRBD1 on 5 matching bases. Germline V lookup: CDR1 LNHDA, CDR2 SQIVND (reference sequence). The CDR3 totals 14 residues. Trimming pared 10 bases from V and 6 bases from J, leaving 20 bases between. The CDR3 sequence: CATRLQAGGDTQYF. CDR3 DNA sequence: TGTGCCACGAGATTACAGGCCGGTGGGGATACGCAGTATTTT. The variable domain in full, completed from reference TRBV19 and TRBJ2-3, reads DGGITQSPKYLFRKEGQNVTLSCEQNLNHDAMYWYRQDPGQGLRLIYYSQIVNDFQKGDIAEGYSVSREKKESFPLTVTSAQKNPTAFYLCATRLQAGGDTQYFGPGTRLTVL.

The chain combines TRBV9 with TRBJ1-5, with D perhaps TRBD1 (6 bases). Looked up from germline, CDR1 is SGDLS and CDR2 is YYNGEE. V lost 4 bases, J lost 5 bases, and 13 bases lay in between. CDR3 length: 14 residues. CDR3 nucleotides: TGTGCCAGCAGCCCGGCGGGGGGCCATCAGCCCCAGCATTTT. Amino acid sequence: CASSPAGGHQPQHF.

As to this clone: A read error may account for a junction end that differs from germline. The rearrangement uses TRBV18 and TRBJ2-7; D remains ambiguous. This CDR3 is 14 amino acids long. Per the germline V gene, CDR1 is KGHSH and CDR2 is LQKENI. CDR3 protein: CASSPKDPSFEQYF. The CDR3 DNA is TGTGCCAGCTCACCAAAGGACCCCTCCTTCGAGCAGTACTTC.

This chain joins TRBV7-2 and TRBJ1-1; D is unresolved. Germline CDR1 reads SGHTA; CDR2 reads FQGNSA. This CDR3 is built from 13 residues. V gave up 1 base and J gave up 0 bases, with 3 bases separating them. The DNA for the CDR3 is TGTGCCAGCAGCTTAGAGATGAACACTGAAGCTTTCTTT. Translating gives CASSLEMNTEAFF.

J is TRBJ2-7 and V is TRBV30; TRBD1 matches at 8 bases. The CDR3 is made up of 15 amino acids. CDR1 is GTSNPN, CDR2 SVGIG, per germline (reference sequence). With V trimmed by 1 base and J by 2 bases, 7 bases remained unmatched. The CDR3 protein is CAWSGPTGATYEQYF. The CDR3 nucleotides are TGTGCCTGGAGTGGACCGACAGGGGCCACCTACGAGCAGTACTTC.